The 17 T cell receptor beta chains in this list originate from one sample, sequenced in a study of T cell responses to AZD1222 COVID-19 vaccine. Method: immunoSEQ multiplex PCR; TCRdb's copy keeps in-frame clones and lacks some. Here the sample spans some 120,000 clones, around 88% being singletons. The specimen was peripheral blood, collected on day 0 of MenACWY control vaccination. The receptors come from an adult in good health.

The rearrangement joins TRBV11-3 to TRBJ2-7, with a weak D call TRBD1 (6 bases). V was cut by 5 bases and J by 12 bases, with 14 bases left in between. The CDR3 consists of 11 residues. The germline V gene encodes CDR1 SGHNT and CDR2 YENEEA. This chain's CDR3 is CASSLDRYMYF. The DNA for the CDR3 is TGTGCCAGCAGCCTGGACAGATACATGTACTTC.

The CDR3 protein is CASSLKFGSGTSGRIGETQYF. The CDR3 DNA is TGTGCCAGCAGCCTAAAGTTCGGAAGCGGGACTAGCGGGAGGATAGGAGAGACCCAGTACTTC. The rearrangement links TRBV27 to TRBJ2-5; TRBD2 agrees at 15 bases. Germline V gene lookup returns CDR1 MNHEY and CDR2 SMNVEV (reference sequence). V trimming: 6 bases; J trimming: 4 bases; junction bases outside the gene matches: 21. The length of the CDR3 is 21 residues.

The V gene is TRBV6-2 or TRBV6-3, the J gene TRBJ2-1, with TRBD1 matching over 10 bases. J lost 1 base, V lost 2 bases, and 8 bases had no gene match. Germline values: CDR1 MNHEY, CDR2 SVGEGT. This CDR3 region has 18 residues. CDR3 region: CASSYTPRTGGSYNEQFF. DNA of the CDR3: TGTGCCAGCAGTTACACTCCAAGGACAGGGGGGTCCTACAATGAGCAGTTCTTC.

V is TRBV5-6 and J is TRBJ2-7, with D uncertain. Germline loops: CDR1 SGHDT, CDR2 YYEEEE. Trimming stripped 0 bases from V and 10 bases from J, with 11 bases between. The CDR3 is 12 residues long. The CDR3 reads CASSLANRLQYF. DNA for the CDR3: TGTGCCAGCAGCTTGGCCAACCGACTCCAGTACTTC.

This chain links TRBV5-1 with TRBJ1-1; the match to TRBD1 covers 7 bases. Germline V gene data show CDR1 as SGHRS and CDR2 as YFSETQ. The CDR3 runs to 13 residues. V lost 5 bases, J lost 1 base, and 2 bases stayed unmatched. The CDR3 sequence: CASRAGGNTEAFF. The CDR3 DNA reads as TGCGCCAGCAGAGCAGGGGGGAACACTGAAGCTTTCTTT.

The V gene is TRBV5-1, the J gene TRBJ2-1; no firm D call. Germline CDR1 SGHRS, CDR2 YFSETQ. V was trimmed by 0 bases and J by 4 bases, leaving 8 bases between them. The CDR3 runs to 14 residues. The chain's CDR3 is CASSLAGQYNEQFF. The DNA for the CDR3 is TGCGCCAGCAGCTTGGCCGGGCAATACAATGAGCAGTTCTTC.

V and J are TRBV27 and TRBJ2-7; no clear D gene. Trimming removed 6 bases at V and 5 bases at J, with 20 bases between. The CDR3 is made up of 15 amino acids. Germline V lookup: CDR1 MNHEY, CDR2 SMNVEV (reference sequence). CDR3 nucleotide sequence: TGTGCCAGCAGAGTCCCTAAAGGAACAAGGAACGAGCAGTACTTC. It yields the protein CASRVPKGTRNEQYF.

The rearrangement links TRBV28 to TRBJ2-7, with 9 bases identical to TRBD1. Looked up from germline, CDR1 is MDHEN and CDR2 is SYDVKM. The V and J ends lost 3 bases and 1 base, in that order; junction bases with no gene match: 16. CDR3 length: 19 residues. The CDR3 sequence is CASSLAGQGYPSTSYEQYF. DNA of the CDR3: TGTGCCAGCAGTTTGGCGGGACAGGGCTACCCTTCAACGTCCTACGAGCAGTACTTC. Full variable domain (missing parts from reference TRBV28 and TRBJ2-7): DVKVTQSSRYLVKRTGEKVFLECVQDMDHENMFWYRQDPGLGLRLIYFSYDVKMKEKGDIPEGYSVSREKKERFSLILESASTNQTSMYLCASSLAGQGYPSTSYEQYFGPGTRLTVT.

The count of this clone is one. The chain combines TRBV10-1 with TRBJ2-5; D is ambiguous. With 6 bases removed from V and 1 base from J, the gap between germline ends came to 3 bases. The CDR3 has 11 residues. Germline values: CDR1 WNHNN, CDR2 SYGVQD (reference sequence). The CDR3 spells CASRCQETQYF. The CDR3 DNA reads TGCGCCAGCAGGTGCCAAGAGACCCAGTACTTC.

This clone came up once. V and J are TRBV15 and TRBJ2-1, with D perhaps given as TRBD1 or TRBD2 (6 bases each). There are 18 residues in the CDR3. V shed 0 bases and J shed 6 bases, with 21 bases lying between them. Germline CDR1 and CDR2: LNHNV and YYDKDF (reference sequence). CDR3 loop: CATSRDQALGGAGNEQFF. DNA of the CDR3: TGTGCCACCAGCAGAGATCAGGCCCTGGGGGGCGCAGGCAATGAGCAGTTCTTC.

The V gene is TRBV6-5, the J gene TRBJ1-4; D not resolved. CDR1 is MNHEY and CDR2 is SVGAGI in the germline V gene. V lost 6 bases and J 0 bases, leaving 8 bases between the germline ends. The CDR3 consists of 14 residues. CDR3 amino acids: CASRYSTTNEKLFF. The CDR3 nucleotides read TGTGCCAGCAGGTATTCTACAACTAATGAAAAACTGTTTTTT.

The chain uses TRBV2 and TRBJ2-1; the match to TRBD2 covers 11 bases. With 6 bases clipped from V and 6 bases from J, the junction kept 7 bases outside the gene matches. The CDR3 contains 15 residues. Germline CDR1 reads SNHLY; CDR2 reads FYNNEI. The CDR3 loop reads CASSLAGGPINEQFF. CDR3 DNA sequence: TGTGCCAGCAGCTTAGCGGGAGGGCCTATCAATGAGCAGTTCTTC.

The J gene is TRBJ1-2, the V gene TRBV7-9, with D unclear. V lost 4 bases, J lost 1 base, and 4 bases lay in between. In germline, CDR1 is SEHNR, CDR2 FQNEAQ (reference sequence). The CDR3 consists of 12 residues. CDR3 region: CASSSLNYGYTF. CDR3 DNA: TGTGCCAGCAGCTCCCTTAACTATGGCTACACCTTC.

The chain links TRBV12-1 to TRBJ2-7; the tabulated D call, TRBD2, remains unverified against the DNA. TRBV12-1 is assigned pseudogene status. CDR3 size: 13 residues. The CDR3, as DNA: TGTGCCAGCAGCCTCGCCTCGAGGGTCGAGCAGTACTTC. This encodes CASSLASRVEQYF.

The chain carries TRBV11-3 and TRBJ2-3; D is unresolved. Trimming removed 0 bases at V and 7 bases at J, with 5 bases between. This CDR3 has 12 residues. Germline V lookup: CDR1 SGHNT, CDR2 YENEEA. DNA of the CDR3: TGTGCCAGCAGCTTAGATCAAAATACGCAGTATTTT. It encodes CASSLDQNTQYF.

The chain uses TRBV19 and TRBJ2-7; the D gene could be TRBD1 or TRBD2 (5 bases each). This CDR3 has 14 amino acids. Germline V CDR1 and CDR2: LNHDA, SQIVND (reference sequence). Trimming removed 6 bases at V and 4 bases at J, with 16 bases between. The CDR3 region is CASSHGTRVYEQYF. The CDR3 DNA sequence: TGTGCCAGTAGCCACGGGACGCGGGTATACGAGCAGTACTTC.

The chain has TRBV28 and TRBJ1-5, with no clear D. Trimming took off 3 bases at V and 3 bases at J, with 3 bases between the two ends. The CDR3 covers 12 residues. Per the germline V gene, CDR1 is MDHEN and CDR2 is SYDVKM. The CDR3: CASSLLNQPQHF. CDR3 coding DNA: TGTGCCAGCAGTTTGCTCAATCAGCCCCAGCATTTT.